These T cell receptor beta chains were read from a single sample in a study of PD-L1 blockade in urothelial cancer. The method was immunoSEQ multiplex PCR; TCRdb's version includes in-frame clones alone and lacks a portion of them. The sample has more than 60,000 clones; around nine tenths are singletons. This sample comprised PBMCs, obtained around atezolizumab (anti-PD-L1) treatment. These receptors all come from a man between 60 and 75 years old with urothelial cancer. Each CDR3 is given with its conserved first and last residue. Fields, in order: J gene, V gene, D gene, CDR3 DNA, CDR3 protein. A D gene is named only where the DNA matches it firmly.

j_gene: TRBJ1-1; v_gene: TRBV7-2; d_gene: TRBD1; CDR3nt: TGTGCCAGCACCGGGGGTCGGGACAGGGGAGTGAGGAACACTGAAGCTTTCTTT; CDR3aa: CASTGGRDRGVRNTEAFF
j_gene: TRBJ2-3; v_gene: TRBV20-1; d_gene: .; CDR3nt: TGCAGTGCTAGTGGTGAGGATACGCAGTATTTT; CDR3aa: CSASGEDTQYF
j_gene: TRBJ1-1; v_gene: TRBV2; d_gene: .; CDR3nt: TGTGCCAGCAGGAACAGGCTCAACACTGAAGCTTTCTTT; CDR3aa: CASRNRLNTEAFF
j_gene: TRBJ1-5; v_gene: TRBV28; d_gene: .; CDR3nt: TGTGCCAGCAGTTTAATACAGGACAATCAGCCCCAGCATTTT; CDR3aa: CASSLIQDNQPQHF
j_gene: TRBJ1-4; v_gene: TRBV11-1; d_gene: .; CDR3nt: TGTGCCAGCAGCCCAAGACTTGGGGCAGCAACTAATGAAAAACTGTTTTTT; CDR3aa: CASSPRLGAATNEKLFF
j_gene: TRBJ2-1; v_gene: TRBV4-2; d_gene: .; CDR3nt: TGTGCCAGCAGCCAAGGGGGGCGGAATGAGCAGTTCTTC; CDR3aa: CASSQGGRNEQFF
j_gene: TRBJ1-2; v_gene: TRBV7-8; d_gene: .; CDR3nt: TGTGCCAGCAGCTTAGGGGTTGGTGAGACTCCTGTCTATGGCTACACCTTC; CDR3aa: CASSLGVGETPVYGYTF
j_gene: TRBJ2-1; v_gene: TRBV5-1; d_gene: TRBD1; CDR3nt: TGCGCCAGCAGCTTGGAGGGGGCAACCTACAATGAGCAGTTCTTC; CDR3aa: CASSLEGATYNEQFF
j_gene: TRBJ1-4; v_gene: TRBV4-2; d_gene: .; CDR3nt: TGTGCCAGCAATTCGATGGGCAGATCTAATGAAAAACTGTTTTTT; CDR3aa: CASNSMGRSNEKLFF
j_gene: TRBJ1-5; v_gene: TRBV19; d_gene: .; CDR3nt: TGTGCCGCGGCCAGCAACAATCAGCCCCAGCATTTT; CDR3aa: CAAASNNQPQHF
j_gene: TRBJ2-6; v_gene: TRBV9; d_gene: .; CDR3nt: TGTGCCAGCAGTGCGTCTGGGGCCAACGTCCTGACTTTC; CDR3aa: CASSASGANVLTF
j_gene: TRBJ2-7; v_gene: TRBV10-3; d_gene: .; CDR3nt: TGTGCCATCAGCGAAGGTAGGGGCGAGCAGTACTTC; CDR3aa: CAISEGRGEQYF
j_gene: TRBJ2-7; v_gene: TRBV19; d_gene: .; CDR3nt: TGTGCCAGTAGTATAGACCGGGAGAGGCGGGAGCAGTACTTC; CDR3aa: CASSIDRERREQYF
j_gene: TRBJ2-7; v_gene: TRBV5-4; d_gene: .; CDR3nt: TGTGCCAGCAGCTTGGACGTGGGAGCCTACGAGCAGTACTTC; CDR3aa: CASSLDVGAYEQYF
j_gene: TRBJ1-1; v_gene: TRBV5-1; d_gene: TRBD1; CDR3nt: TGCGCCAGCAGCTTGGATATAGACAGGGCTGAAGCTTTCTTT; CDR3aa: CASSLDIDRAEAFF